The following is a T cell receptor beta chain sequence with its context. Its target is unknown. Germline assignment: CDR1 KGHSH and CDR2 LQKENI. V was clipped by 3 bases and J by 2 bases, with 19 bases between them. CDR3 length equals 17 residues. Profiling relied on immunoSEQ multiplex PCR, and the TCRdb table lists in-frame clones only, not all of them. This table has around 10,000 clones, roughly 80% appearing once. Donors were community-dwelling with no influenza vaccine in the prior 6 months. The data derive from a study of follicular helper T cells after annual influenza vaccination. Study information: Across the 2013-2014, 2014-2015 and 2015-2016 vaccination seasons, some subjects were resampled. Findings and caveats of the study: Day 7 ICOS+CD38+ clones later appeared mostly in ICOS-CD38- cTfh. Only roughly 9-20% of analyzed cells yielded productive TCRB sequences.

The rearrangement uses TRBV18 and TRBJ1-2; maybe TRBD1 (5 bases). The clonotype was recovered from an adult who received the influenza vaccine. Sequenced material: CXCR5- memory CD4+ T cells sorted from blood, taken 6 weeks after influenza vaccination. This CDR3 reads CASSPPGRSDINYGYTF. CDR3 DNA sequence: TGTGCCAGCTCACCTCCGGGACGGAGCGATATAAACTATGGCTACACCTTC. Full variable domain (remainder filled in from reference TRBV18 and TRBJ1-2): NAGVMQNPRHLVRRRGQEARLRCSPMKGHSHVYWYRQLPEEGLKFMVYLQKENIIDESGMPKERFSAEFPKEGPSILRIQQVVRGDSAAYFCASSPPGRSDINYGYTFGSGTRLTVV.